This TCR beta chain appears in the sequencing data of a study of Graves' ophthalmopathy and Graves' hyperthyroidism. Findings and limits, study-wide: This model predicted ophthalmopathy progression (sensitivity around 71%, specificity about 73%). From stable hyperthyroidism, ophthalmopathy was separated by a 13-signature model with 85% to 90% sensitivity and about 81% specificity.

This clonotype was found many times. The antigen is unknown. The authors amplified TCR beta CDR3 regions from RNA transcripts. First-round RT-PCR with HTBI primers preceded a second-round multiplex PCR. TCRdb reprocessed the multiplex PCR reads via MiXCR and lists one record per CDR3 protein. Of about 740,000 distinct CDR3 sequences listed, 35% to 50% are singletons. Diagnosis used clinical symptoms, serum thyroxine, TRAb, thyroid ultrasound and orbital computed tomography. The PBMC fraction was derived from 9 to 10 ml of fresh peripheral blood. Trimming removed 3 bases from V and 0 bases from J, with 3 bases in between. CDR1 is MNHNS and CDR2 is SASEGT in the germline V gene. The CDR3 is made up of 14 amino acids.

The sample taken for sequencing was peripheral blood. This chain connects TRBV6-1 to TRBJ2-6; D remains unclear. This sequence originates from an adult man with Graves' ophthalmopathy. The CDR3 spells CASSEISGANVLTF. The CDR3 nucleotides are TGTGCCAGCAGTGAGATCTCTGGGGCCAACGTCCTGACTTTC.